The clone carrying this TCR beta chain was seen only a few times. Its antigen is not identified. Clones were sequenced by immunoSEQ multiplex PCR, and TCRdb holds only the in-frame ones, with some missing. Of roughly 100,000 clones in the sample, approximately 89% were seen once. CDR3 length: 18 residues. Losses at the gene ends were 4 bases for V and 0 bases for J; bases not matched to a gene: 10. Per germline, CDR1 SGHDT and CDR2 YYEEEE. The sample is drawn from a study of T cell responses to AZD1222 COVID-19 vaccine. Study context: Second doses at about 4 or about 12 weeks were pooled.

Findings of the study overall: Clonal diversity may have been underestimated in mostly white British donors. Baseline serostatus was positive in only five to seven AZD1222 recipients.

Sequencing was performed on peripheral blood, taken on day 0 of AZD1222 vaccination. The clonotype originates from an adult in good health. The chain is built from TRBV5-6 and TRBJ1-5, with 10 positions matching TRBD1. The CDR3 protein is CASSTRQGAVYSNQPQHF. The DNA for the CDR3 is TGTGCCAGCAGCACCAGACAGGGGGCGGTCTATAGCAATCAGCCCCAGCATTTT.